A single count supports the clone carrying this T cell receptor (beta chain). Its target is not known. Timing groups of about 4 and about 12 weeks for second doses were pooled. The data were produced by immunoSEQ multiplex PCR, yet TCRdb's version contains in-frame clones alone and is incomplete. The data show about 140,000 clones, around 89% seen once. Germline loops: CDR1 WNHNN, CDR2 SYGVQD (reference sequence). V lost 6 bases and J lost 9, with 15 bases in between. The CDR3 contains 14 residues. This specimen comes from a study of T cell responses to AZD1222 COVID-19 vaccine. Study observations and caveats: Reportedly, close to half of spike-specific TCRs are directed against unmutated variant regions.

This receptor was identified in an adult who received the AZD1222 COVID-19 vaccine. The specimen was peripheral blood, collected 28 days after the second AZD1222 dose. The V and J genes are TRBV10-1 and TRBJ1-6, with a tentative D call TRBD1 (5 bases). The CDR3 DNA is TGCGCCAGCAGCGTTGGAAGGGGATCTTCACCCCTCCACTTT. Translation gives CASSVGRGSSPLHF.